Each of the 21 T cell receptor beta chains below was sequenced from the same sample in a study of shared clonotypes between healthy human individuals. This table comes from immunoSEQ multiplex PCR, and its TCRdb copy is limited to in-frame clones, with some not included. The sample consists of about 1.4 million clones, over 95% of them appearing once. Sequenced input: naive CD4+ T cells sorted from blood. Subset defined: CD45RA+ positively selected. The source is a man aged 25 to 40 in good health.

The chain employs TRBV30 and TRBJ2-1; D call uncertain. In germline, CDR1 is GTSNPN, CDR2 SVGIG (reference sequence). V gave up 2 bases and J gave up 6 bases, with 14 bases separating them. The CDR3 runs to 14 residues. The DNA of the CDR3 is TGTGCCTGGAGTCCGGGCAGTTCCCTCAATGAGCAGTTCTTC. Its translation is CAWSPGSSLNEQFF.

This clone was seen once. The chain couples TRBV28 to TRBJ2-7; no firm D call. Looked up from germline, CDR1 is MDHEN and CDR2 is SYDVKM. The V and J ends lost 6 bases and 0 bases respectively, with 18 bases between them. The CDR3 is 16 residues long. The CDR3 reads CASRRNDWISSYEQYF. CDR3 nucleotide sequence: TGTGCCAGCAGAAGGAATGACTGGATAAGCTCCTACGAGCAGTACTTC.

The rearrangement uses TRBV19 and TRBJ2-5; maybe TRBD1 (6 bases). Trimming took 4 bases from V and 3 from J, leaving 12 bases between them. CDR1 and CDR2 from the germline V gene are LNHDA and SQIVND (reference sequence). The CDR3 spans 14 residues. CDR3 in DNA: TGTGCCAGTAGTACTTGGCAGGGGAAAGAGACCCAGTACTTC. Its translation is CASSTWQGKETQYF.

The chain combines TRBV5-1 with TRBJ2-4, with D possibly matching TRBD1 (6 bases). The CDR3 contains 13 residues. Trimming left V 5 bases short and J 4 bases short, with 10 bases between. Germline V lookup: CDR1 SGHRS, CDR2 YFSETQ. The chain's CDR3 is CASRIQGKNIQYF. In DNA, the CDR3 is TGCGCCAGCAGGATACAGGGAAAAAACATTCAGTACTTC.

CDR3 nucleotide sequence: TGCGCCAGCAGTCACTTTTACCCAAACACCGGGGAGCTGTTTTTT. This translates into CASSHFYPNTGELFF. The V gene is TRBV23-1, the J gene TRBJ2-2; D not resolved. Being an ORF, TRBV23-1 has a function that is uncertain. This CDR3 region has 15 residues. Trimming removed 3 bases at V and 2 bases at J, with 10 bases between.

The CDR3 DNA follows: TGTGCCAGCAGCCCGGGGGTCGTCGATGGTGAGCAGTTCTTC. Translation gives CASSPGVVDGEQFF. The chain links TRBV14 to TRBJ2-1, with a tentative D call TRBD2 (6 bases). The CDR3 is made up of 14 amino acids. Germline lookup yields CDR1 SGHDN and CDR2 FVKESK. V gave up 4 bases and J gave up 9 bases, with 16 bases separating them.

This clone was counted once. The chain recombines TRBV19 with TRBJ2-7; D gene uncertain. Germline values: CDR1 LNHDA, CDR2 SQIVND (reference sequence). Trimming stripped 3 bases from V and 13 bases from J, with 4 bases between. The CDR3 has 8 amino acids. CDR3 coding DNA: TGTGCCAGTAGTATCCCCTACTTC. This gives the protein CASSIPYF.

CDR3 in amino acids: CASSGVGEQYF. The CDR3, as DNA: TGTGCCAGCAGTGGTGTAGGCGAGCAGTACTTC. This chain connects TRBV28 to TRBJ2-7; D not resolved. This CDR3 contains 11 residues. Trimming removed 5 bases at V and 6 bases at J, with 8 bases between. Looked up from germline, CDR1 is MDHEN and CDR2 is SYDVKM.

The chain is built from TRBV14 and TRBJ2-3, with 9 bases aligning to TRBD2. This CDR3 contains 15 residues. Trimming at V came to 4 bases and at J to 1 base, leaving 3 bases not matched to a gene. Germline V gene data show CDR1 as SGHDN and CDR2 as FVKESK. Written as DNA, the CDR3 is TGTGCCAGCAGCCGTCGACTAGCGGGCACAGATACGCAGTATTTT. Translated, it gives CASSRRLAGTDTQYF.

This rearrangement joins TRBV7-6 to TRBJ2-3, with TRBD2 matching 9 bases. The CDR3 totals 16 residues. From germline, CDR1 is SGHVS and CDR2 FNYEAQ. The trim removed 1 base at V and 2 bases at J, leaving 4 bases unmatched. The CDR3 coding sequence is TGTGCCAGCAGCTTAGGTAGCGGGAGCTTCACAGATACGCAGTATTTT. Encoded protein: CASSLGSGSFTDTQYF. Filled out from reference TRBV7-6 and TRBJ2-3, the complete variable domain reads GAGVSQSPRYKVTKRGQDVALRCDPISGHVSLYWYRQALGQGPEFLTYFNYEAQQDKSGLPNDRFSAERPEGSISTLTIQRTEQRDSAMYRCASSLGSGSFTDTQYFGPGTRLTVL.

The chain employs TRBV14 and TRBJ2-1; D is perhaps TRBD2 (5 bases). The V gene's germline CDR1 is SGHDN and CDR2 FVKESK. The CDR3 is made up of 17 amino acids. Trimming stripped 0 bases from V and 3 bases from J, with 15 bases between. For the CDR3, the DNA is TGTGCCAGCAGCCAAGATCGAGAGGGTTTGATCTACAATGAGCAGTTCTTC. Translation: CASSQDREGLIYNEQFF.

The chain joins TRBV5-4 to TRBJ2-2; tentatively, D is TRBD2 (5 bases). V lost 3 bases, J lost 3 bases, and 15 bases lay in between. CDR3 size: 16 residues. CDR1 and CDR2 from the germline V gene are SGHNT and YYREEE (reference sequence). CDR3 bases: TGTGCCAGCAGCTCAGTTAGAGGGCTGGACACCGGGGAGCTGTTTTTT. This gives the protein CASSSVRGLDTGELFF. Drawing the rest from reference TRBV5-4 and TRBJ2-2, the complete variable domain is ETGVTQSPTHLIKTRGQQVTLRCSSQSGHNTVSWYQQALGQGPQFIFQYYREEENGRGNFPPRFSGLQFPNYSSELNVNALELDDSALYLCASSSVRGLDTGELFFGEGSRLTVL.

The V and J genes are TRBV18 and TRBJ2-7; D is perhaps TRBD1 (6 bases). CDR1 and CDR2 from the germline V gene are KGHSH and LQKENI. The CDR3 is 16 amino acids. The V and J ends lost 3 bases and 1 base respectively, with 16 bases between them. The CDR3 loop is CASSPRISDSSYEQYF. In DNA, the CDR3 is TGTGCCAGCTCACCGAGGATTTCGGACAGTTCCTACGAGCAGTACTTC.

V and J are TRBV2 and TRBJ1-4; D is unresolved. In germline, CDR1 is SNHLY, CDR2 FYNNEI. This CDR3 region has 13 residues. Trimming stripped 5 bases from V and 6 bases from J, with 10 bases between. CDR3 coding DNA: TGTGCCAGCAGTTTTCCCGCTTATGAAAAACTGTTTTTT. Translated: CASSFPAYEKLFF. The full variable domain, with the rest looked up from reference TRBV2 and TRBJ1-4, is EPEVTQTPSHQVTQMGQEVILRCVPISNHLYFYWYRQILGQKVEFLVSFYNNEISEKSEIFDDQFSVERPDGSNFTLKIRSTKLEDSAMYFCASSFPAYEKLFFGSGTQLSVL.

V is TRBV29-1 and J is TRBJ1-2; TRBD1 agrees at 8 bases. CDR1 is SQVTM, CDR2 ANQGSEA, per germline. Losses at the gene ends were 7 bases for V and 4 bases for J; bases not matched to a gene: 11. The CDR3 is 14 residues long. The CDR3 nucleotides read TGCAGCGCTCTAGACAGGGGCGAGAGCTATGGCTACACCTTC. Translation: CSALDRGESYGYTF. Variable domain in full (rest from reference TRBV29-1 and TRBJ1-2): SAVISQKPSRDICQRGTSLTIQCQVDSQVTMMFWYRQQPGQSLTLIATANQGSEATYESGFVIDKFPISRPNLTFSTLTVSNMSPEDSSIYLCSALDRGESYGYTFGSGTRLTVV.

The chain couples TRBV5-5 to TRBJ2-5; 9 bases line up with TRBD1. Germline V gene data show CDR1 as SGHKS and CDR2 as YYEKEE (reference sequence). Trimming took 4 bases from V and 7 from J; bases not matched to a gene: 8. This CDR3 region has 14 residues. DNA of the CDR3: TGTGCCAGCAGCCGGACAGGGGCGGTGGGGACCCAGTACTTC. It codes for CASSRTGAVGTQYF.

The chain has TRBV6-6 and TRBJ2-7; D not resolved. The V gene's germline CDR1 is MNHNY and CDR2 SVGAGI (reference sequence). Trimming removed 7 bases at V and 4 bases at J, with 11 bases between. The CDR3 runs 12 residues. Written as DNA, the CDR3 is TGTGCCAGCACTGCCAGCCTGTACGAGCAGTACTTC. Residues: CASTASLYEQYF.

V and J are TRBV21-1 and TRBJ1-4. TRBV21-1 is tagged as a pseudogene. CDR3 length: 15 amino acids. The CDR3 is CASSNRERGLEKLFF. CDR3 nucleotides: TGTGCCAGCAGCAACCGAGAGAGAGGGCTTGAAAAACTGTTTTTT.

This clone was counted once. The chain links TRBV4-3 to TRBJ1-1; TRBD1 is a possible D gene (6 bases). V lost 4 bases and J lost 1, with 10 bases in between. Germline values: CDR1 LGHNA, CDR2 YSLEER. The CDR3 length is 14 residues. The CDR3 reads CASSPGTQNTEAFF. Written as DNA, the CDR3 is TGCGCCAGCAGCCCAGGGACACAGAACACTGAAGCTTTCTTT.

The V gene is TRBV11-2, the J gene TRBJ2-1; D gene unclear. The CDR3 extends over 13 amino acids. V gave up 5 bases and J gave up 8 bases, with 13 bases separating them. Germline values: CDR1 SGHAT, CDR2 FQNNGV. CDR3: CASSPSIVDEQFF. The CDR3 DNA is TGTGCCAGCAGCCCCTCCATAGTGGATGAGCAGTTCTTC. Using reference TRBV11-2 and TRBJ2-1 for the parts outside the CDR3, the full variable domain is EAGVAQSPRYKIIEKRQSVAFWCNPISGHATLYWYQQILGQGPKLLIQFQNNGVVDDSQLPKDRFSAERLKGVDSTLKIQPAKLEDSAVYLCASSPSIVDEQFFGPGTRLTVL.

The chain employs TRBV5-4 and TRBJ2-3; TRBD2 agrees at 9 bases. V lost 3 bases to trimming and J lost 5 bases; unmatched junction nucleotides: 10. The germline gives CDR1 SGHNT, CDR2 YYREEE (reference sequence). The CDR3 spans 16 residues. The chain's CDR3 is CASSYRGTSQGDTQYF. The CDR3, as DNA: TGTGCCAGCAGCTACCGAGGGACTAGCCAAGGAGATACGCAGTATTTT.